The T cell receptor (beta chain) described here comes from a study of monozygotic twins with inflammatory bowel disease. Study-level findings and limits: Healthy co-twins exceeded IBD patients in TCRbeta diversity as measured by inverse Simpson.

Eight cDNA synthesis reactions were run for every sample. TCRdb reworked the 5' RACE reads into one entry per CDR3 protein, no DNA. The ten most abundant clones cover about 2.4% of a sample with about 440,000 distinct CDR3 sequences. An approximately 2.3 ml blood sample was drawn per donor. Whole blood served as the source of total RNA, and no T cell sorting took place. For this clonotype: Its antigen is not identified.

The V gene's germline CDR1 is SGHNT and CDR2 YYREEE (reference sequence). This CDR3 contains 16 residues. What was sequenced was blood. The chain uses TRBV5-4 and TRBJ2-2; TCRdb returns TRBD1, unconfirmable since there is no DNA. The sequence was obtained from a human donor with ulcerative colitis or Crohn's disease, or a healthy co-twin of an affected twin (not recorded which). The CDR3: CASSSQAQRNTGELFF.